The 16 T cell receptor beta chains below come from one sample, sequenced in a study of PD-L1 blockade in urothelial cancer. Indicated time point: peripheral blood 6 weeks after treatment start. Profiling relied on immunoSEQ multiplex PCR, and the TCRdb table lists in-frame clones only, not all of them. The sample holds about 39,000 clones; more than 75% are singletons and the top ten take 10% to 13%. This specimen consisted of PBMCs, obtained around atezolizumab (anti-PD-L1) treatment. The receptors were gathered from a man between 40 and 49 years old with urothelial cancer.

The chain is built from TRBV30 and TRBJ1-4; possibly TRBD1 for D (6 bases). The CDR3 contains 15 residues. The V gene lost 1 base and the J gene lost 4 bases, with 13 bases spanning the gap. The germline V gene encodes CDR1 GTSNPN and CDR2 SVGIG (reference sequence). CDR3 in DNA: TGTGCCTGGAGTGCCGGGGGAGGGGGTAATGAAAAACTGTTTTTT. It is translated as CAWSAGGGGNEKLFF.

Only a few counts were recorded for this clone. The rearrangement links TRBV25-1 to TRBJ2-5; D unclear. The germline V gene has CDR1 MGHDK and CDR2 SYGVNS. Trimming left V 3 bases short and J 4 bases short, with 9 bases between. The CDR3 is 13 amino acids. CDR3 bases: TGTGCCAGCAGTGATAGTGGTAGAGAGACCCAGTACTTC. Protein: CASSDSGRETQYF.

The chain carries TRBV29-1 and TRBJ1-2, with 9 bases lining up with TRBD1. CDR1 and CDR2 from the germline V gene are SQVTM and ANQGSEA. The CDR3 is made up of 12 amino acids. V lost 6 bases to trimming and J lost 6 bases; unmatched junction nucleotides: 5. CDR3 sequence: CSVQGAYDGYTF. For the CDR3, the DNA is TGCAGCGTACAGGGGGCTTATGATGGCTACACCTTC.

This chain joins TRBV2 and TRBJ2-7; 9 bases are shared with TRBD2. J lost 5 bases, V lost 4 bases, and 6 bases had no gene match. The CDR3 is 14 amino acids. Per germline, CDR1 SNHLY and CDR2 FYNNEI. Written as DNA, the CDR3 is TGTGCCAGCAGTGCGTCTAGCGGGATTAACGAGCAGTACTTC. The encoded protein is CASSASSGINEQYF.

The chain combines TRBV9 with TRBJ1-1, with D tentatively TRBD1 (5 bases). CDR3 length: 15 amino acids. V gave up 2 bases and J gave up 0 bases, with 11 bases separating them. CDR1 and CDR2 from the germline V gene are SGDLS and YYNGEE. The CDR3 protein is CASSVGGSMNTEAFF. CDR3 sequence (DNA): TGTGCCAGCAGCGTGGGGGGGTCCATGAACACTGAAGCTTTCTTT.

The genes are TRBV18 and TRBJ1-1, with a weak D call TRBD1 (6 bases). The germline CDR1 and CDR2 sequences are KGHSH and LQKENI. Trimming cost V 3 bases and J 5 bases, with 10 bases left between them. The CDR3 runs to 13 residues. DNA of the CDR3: TGTGCCAGCTCACCCGGGAGGGGGACTGAAGCTTTCTTT. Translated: CASSPGRGTEAFF.

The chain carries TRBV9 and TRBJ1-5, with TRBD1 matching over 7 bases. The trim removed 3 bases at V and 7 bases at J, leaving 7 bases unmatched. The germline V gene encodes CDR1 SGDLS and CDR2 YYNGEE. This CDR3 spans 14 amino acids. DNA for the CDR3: TGTGCCAGCAGCGCCTCTACAGGGGTCCAGCCCCAGCATTTT. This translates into CASSASTGVQPQHF. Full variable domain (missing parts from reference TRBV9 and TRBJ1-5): DSGVTQTPKHLITATGQRVTLRCSPRSGDLSVYWYQQSLDQGLQFLIQYYNGEERAKGNILERFSAQQFPDLHSELNLSSLELGDSALYFCASSASTGVQPQHFGDGTRLSIL.

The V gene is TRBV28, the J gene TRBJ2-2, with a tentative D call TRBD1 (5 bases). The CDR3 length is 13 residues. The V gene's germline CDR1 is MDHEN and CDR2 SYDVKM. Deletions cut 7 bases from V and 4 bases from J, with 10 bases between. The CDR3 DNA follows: TGTGCCAGCACCAGGGTGGGCACCGGGGAGCTGTTTTTT. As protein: CASTRVGTGELFF.

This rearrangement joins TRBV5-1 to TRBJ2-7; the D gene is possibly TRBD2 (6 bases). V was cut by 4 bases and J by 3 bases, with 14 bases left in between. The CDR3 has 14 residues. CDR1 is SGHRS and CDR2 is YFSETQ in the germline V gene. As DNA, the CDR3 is TGCGCCAGCAGCCCCTGGGGGGAGGACTACGAGCAGTACTTC. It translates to CASSPWGEDYEQYF.

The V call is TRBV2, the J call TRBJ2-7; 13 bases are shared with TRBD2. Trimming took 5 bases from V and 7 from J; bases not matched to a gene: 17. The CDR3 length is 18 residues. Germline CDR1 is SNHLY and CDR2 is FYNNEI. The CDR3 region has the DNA TGTGCCAGCAGTTCCCGGGGGACAGCGGGACTAGCGGGAAGGGAGCAGTACTTC. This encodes CASSSRGTAGLAGREQYF.

The CDR3: CASSLTGALNTEAFF. The DNA of the CDR3 is TGTGCCAGCTCACTAACCGGAGCCTTGAACACTGAAGCTTTCTTT. The chain links TRBV18 to TRBJ1-1, with D unresolved. V was pared by 4 bases and J by 0 bases, with 12 bases between. The CDR3 loop spans 15 amino acids. The V gene's germline CDR1 is KGHSH and CDR2 LQKENI.

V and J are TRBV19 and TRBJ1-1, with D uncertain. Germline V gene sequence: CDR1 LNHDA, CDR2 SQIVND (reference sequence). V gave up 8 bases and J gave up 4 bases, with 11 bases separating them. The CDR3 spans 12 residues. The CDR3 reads CASVRVGTEAFF. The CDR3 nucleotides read TGTGCCAGTGTGCGAGTCGGCACTGAAGCTTTCTTT. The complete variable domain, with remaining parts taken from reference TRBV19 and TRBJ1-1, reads DGGITQSPKYLFRKEGQNVTLSCEQNLNHDAMYWYRQDPGQGLRLIYYSQIVNDFQKGDIAEGYSVSREKKESFPLTVTSAQKNPTAFYLCASVRVGTEAFFGQGTRLTVV.

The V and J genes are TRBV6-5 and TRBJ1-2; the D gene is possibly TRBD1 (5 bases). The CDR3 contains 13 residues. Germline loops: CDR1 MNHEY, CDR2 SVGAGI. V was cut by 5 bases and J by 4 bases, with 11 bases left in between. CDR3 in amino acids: CASSQTELYGYTF. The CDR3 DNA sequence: TGTGCCAGCAGTCAGACAGAGCTCTATGGCTACACCTTC.

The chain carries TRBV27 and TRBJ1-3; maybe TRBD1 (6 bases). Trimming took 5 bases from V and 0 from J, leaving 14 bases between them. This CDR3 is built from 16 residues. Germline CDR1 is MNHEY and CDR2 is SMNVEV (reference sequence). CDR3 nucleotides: TGTGCCAGCAGTCCCAGGGGACCCTCCTCTGGAAACACCATATATTTT. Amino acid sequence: CASSPRGPSSGNTIYF.

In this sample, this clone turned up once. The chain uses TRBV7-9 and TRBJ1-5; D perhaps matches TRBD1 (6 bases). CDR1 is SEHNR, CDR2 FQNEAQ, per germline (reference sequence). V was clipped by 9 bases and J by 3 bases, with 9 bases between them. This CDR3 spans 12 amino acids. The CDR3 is CASTGLNQPQHF. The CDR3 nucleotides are TGTGCCAGTACAGGGCTCAATCAGCCCCAGCATTTT.

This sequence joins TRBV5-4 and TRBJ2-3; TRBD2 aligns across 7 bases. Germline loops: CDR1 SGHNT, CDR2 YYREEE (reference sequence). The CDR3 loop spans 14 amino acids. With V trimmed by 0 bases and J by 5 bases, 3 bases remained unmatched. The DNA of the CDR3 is TGTGCCAGCAGCTTGGCTGGGGGGGGAGATACGCAGTATTTT. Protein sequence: CASSLAGGGDTQYF.